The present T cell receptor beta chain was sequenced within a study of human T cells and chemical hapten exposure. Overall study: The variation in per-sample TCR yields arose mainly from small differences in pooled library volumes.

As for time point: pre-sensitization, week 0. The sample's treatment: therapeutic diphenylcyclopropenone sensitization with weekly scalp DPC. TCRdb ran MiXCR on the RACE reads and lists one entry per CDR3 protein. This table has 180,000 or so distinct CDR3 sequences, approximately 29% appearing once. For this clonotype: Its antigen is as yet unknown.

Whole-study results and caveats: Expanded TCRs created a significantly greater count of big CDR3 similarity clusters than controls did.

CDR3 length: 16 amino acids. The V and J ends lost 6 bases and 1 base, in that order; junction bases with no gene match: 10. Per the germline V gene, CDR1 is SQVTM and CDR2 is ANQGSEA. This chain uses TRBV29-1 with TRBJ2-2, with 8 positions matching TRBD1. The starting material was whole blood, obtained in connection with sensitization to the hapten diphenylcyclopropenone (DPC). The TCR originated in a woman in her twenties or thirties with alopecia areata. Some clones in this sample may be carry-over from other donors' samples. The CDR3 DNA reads TGCAGCGTCCAGCAACCGGGACAGGAGAACACCGGGGAGCTGTTTTTT. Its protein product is CSVQQPGQENTGELFF.